This T cell receptor beta chain was observed in a study of blood T cell repertoires in COVID-19. Study summary: Collection of acute and convalescent COVID-19 samples took place in the United States, Italy and Spain. T cells, B-cell-depleted T cells, or PBMCs provided the cDNA or gDNA that served as material.

V shed 2 bases, J shed 4 bases, and the junction held 5 bases outside the gene matches. This CDR3 comprises 16 residues. Germline CDR1 reads SGHNT; CDR2 reads YYREEE (reference sequence). Enrolment of Seattle patients took place during active infection, and they were followed longitudinally. Authors' methods: Estimated nucleated cell counts came from reference gene primer amplification. Here immunoSEQ multiplex PCR was the method, and the copy in TCRdb shows in-frame clones only, minus some. That table furnishes V, J and clone size, whereas the DNA furnished D and trimming. Of 250,000 to 350,000 clones detected, 75% to 90% appear once; the ten largest clones hold around 12%.

This receptor was obtained from a woman in her seventies with COVID-19, enrolled during active disease. This chain links TRBV5-4 with TRBJ2-2, with 10 positions matching TRBD1. The material sequenced was peripheral blood. For the CDR3, the DNA is TGTGCCAGCAGCTTAGGGACAGGGGTAGGCACCGGGGAGCTGTTTTTT. Residues: CASSLGTGVGTGELFF.